Listed below are T cell receptor beta chains from one sample, sequenced in a study of T cells in Graves' hyperthyroidism and ophthalmopathy. TCRdb recomputed calls from the multiplex PCR reads with MiXCR, one row per CDR3 protein. The sample gives more than 500,000 distinct CDR3 sequences, 40% to 55% of which show up once; under 20% is in the top ten. The sequencing input was peripheral blood or thyroid tissue (not recorded which). The receptor set was obtained from an adult woman with Graves' disease, either hyperthyroidism or ophthalmopathy (not recorded which). The conserved cysteine and the conserved F or W are not part of the CDR3 here. Each record gives: clone size, J gene, V gene, CDR3 protein. Rows may omit the clone size; those that give it use once, few, many or a size class.

. | TRBJ1-5 | TRBV20-1 | SASWGTDQPQH
many | TRBJ2-7 | TRBV14 | ASSPLEVSAYEQY
many | TRBJ2-7 | TRBV27 | ASSLRQDYEQY
many | TRBJ2-5 | TRBV15 | ATSGGLAGVGETQY
. | TRBJ1-2 | TRBV7-2 | AWRGTGVHYGYT
many | TRBJ1-2 | TRBV3-1 | ASSQESGVSYT
few | TRBJ2-1 | TRBV7-2 | ASSLNRAGEQF
many | TRBJ1-2 | TRBV5-5 | ASSLLTRGIYYGYT
many | TRBJ1-1 | TRBV12-3/TRBV12-4 | ASTEKGLTEAF
. | TRBJ2-2 | TRBV20-1 | SAQDRGELF
many | TRBJ2-7 | TRBV11-2 | ASSLVSGSSYEQY
. | TRBJ1-4 | TRBV2 | ASGGQGREKLF
. | TRBJ1-1 | TRBV29-1 | SGEREGDLNTEAF
many | TRBJ2-7 | TRBV10-3 | AVSNPTATAYEQY
many | TRBJ1-5 | TRBV2 | ASSGGQGHNQPQH
. | TRBJ1-5 | TRBV6-1 | ASISVSNQPQH
many | TRBJ1-3 | TRBV5-1 | ASSLAGGGLGNTIY
few | TRBJ1-6 | TRBV12-3/TRBV12-4 | AHRGQGEYSPLH
. | TRBJ2-1 | TRBV14 | ASSQGRGRWNEQF
many | TRBJ1-1 | TRBV11-1 | ASLAGSSNTEAF